This T cell receptor beta chain was documented in a study of cytomegalovirus exposure and HLA in healthy donors (dated by TCRdb to 2017 to 2019). Regarding the complete study: An earlier analysis of some 620 of the donors reported 276 Gb of sequence data and 117 million unique TCR beta sequences obtained from about 170 million T cells. To predict cytomegalovirus infection status, the study brought together high-throughput TCR immunosequencing, statistical association of individual TCRs with disease status, and machine learning. Besides the first cohort of 500 to 700 subjects, a separate validation cohort made up of roughly 120 different subjects was used. Of the 398 genotyped donors, 80% to 90% were placed in the genetic ancestry cluster associated with self-reported Caucasian donors. Around 320 gigabases of sequencing data and some 85 million unique TCR sequences were included in an early release covering about 620 HLA-typed donors. Typing coverage varied by locus: about 620-630 donors for A, B, C, DRB1 and DQB1; roughly 510 for DQA1; around 570 for DPA1; 450 to 480 for DPB1. To decide whether each TCR beta V gene segment behaved as functional or pseudogenic, an earlier analysis of some 570 of the donors relied on high-throughput TCR beta sequencing. Among a few hundred genotyped donors of the cohort, an average of about 240,000 unique TCR beta nucleotide sequences were sequenced per donor, roughly 18% of them non-productive. Rather than drawing on any new phenotypic data, the later analysis identified candidate immune exposures from TCR beta sequences and the way those sequences occurred across donors. The study profiled the T cell repertoires of about 640 subjects by immunosequencing and related them to cytomegalovirus serostatus. Because of strong linkage in the cohort, four or five DR-DQ haplotypes were treated as single units for association and clustering. The study aimed to test whether signatures of past pathogen exposure could be identified by cataloging public T cell receptors. Every discovery cohort repertoire had been produced on one sequencing platform. Donor age, sex, ethnicity and CMV serostatus were compiled alongside the repertoire data. A later genetic analysis used genome-wide SNP genotypes for about 55% of the 666 donors, treating that subset as a discovery cohort. To study patterns of TCR occurrence, a later analysis re-analyzed previously published TCR beta repertoires from 550 to 800 donors and added high-resolution HLA genotyping. Both class I and class II loci were covered by HLA typing, at four-digit resolution.

As for this clone: There is no known antigen for this receptor. Base qualities are not at hand, and no much larger clone is one base apart.

The CDR3 contains 14 residues, cysteine and phenylalanine counted. The sequence is cut down to CDR3 DNA, 42 bases in frame from base 1. V is pared back by 8 bases and J by 2 bases, with 13 bases lying between the germline termini. The germline V gene encodes CDR1 SGHVS and CDR2 FNYEAQ. The paper as a whole reports these results and caveats: A later analysis found that HLA-associated TCR beta chains were more clonally expanded and had lower generation probabilities than equally common non-associated chains. Some IMGT-functional V segments, including TRBV6-2 and TRBV6-3, could not be told apart with the 87-base-pair reads, so those segments were excluded. In a later analysis, 16,951 TCR beta sequences were associated with specific HLA alleles at a false discovery rate of 0.05. A later genetic analysis reported fewer N-insertions in productive TCRs among donors in an Asian-associated ancestry cluster than the approximately 670-donor mean. CMV serostatus was the only immune exposure information available for the cohort. A later analysis reported that several top co-occurrence clusters appeared linked to parvovirus B19, influenza, CMV and Epstein-Barr virus. When HLA alleles, especially DR and DQ, strongly co-occurred, TCR associations were difficult to assign to individual alleles. Correlated functional status among segregating V segments might reflect linkage disequilibrium, but an unknown experimental factor could not be ruled out. V-gene and J-gene trimming of TCR beta chains was associated with a missense DCLRE1C variant in a later genetic analysis, and the association was replicated in an independent cohort. According to the authors, the approach could potentially be generalized to other disease states and immunological phenotypes. A group of highly shared sequence variants was considered likely to be a technical artifact of the sequencing pipeline. Most CMV-associated TCR beta chains appeared to be HLA-restricted in a later analysis, and the HLA associations seemed to be driven largely by CMV exposure. In an earlier analysis of approximately 590 of the donors, most TCR beta V segments were observed in productive rearrangements about 87% or about 30% of the time, broadly matching IMGT annotations. HLA typing was unavailable for some donors at each locus, so association tests used only the typed subset. In a later analysis, the rate of TCR association differed among HLA loci, with DRB1 alleles having the most associated TCRs and HLA-C alleles having the fewest. Most TCR sequences were observed very rarely across donors, whereas some public TCRs were present in many individuals. This cohort had only TCR beta chains sequenced, and the lack of alpha or paired-chain data limited which features could be detected. Because counts were too low, about 18 rarely observed V segments, including chromosome 9 orphons, were excluded from the earlier analysis of roughly 580 of the donors. Cytomegalovirus status was reported to be diagnosed by the classifier with high specificity and sensitivity in both the original and validation cohorts. The presence/absence analyses assumed that sequencing depth was roughly uniform across donors, and that assumption may not be true. The study gave a list of 150 to 200 TCR beta chains associated with cytomegalovirus. A further reported finding was that TCR beta sequences accurately predicted the HLA-A and HLA-B alleles for most subjects in the first cohort. In vitro tests confirmed that a few of the cytomegalovirus-associated TCR beta chains recognize cytomegalovirus antigens.

Libraries were made using the immunoSEQ multiplex PCR assay. The multiplex PCR relied on a mix of 60 forward primers for TCR Vbeta segments and 13 reverse primers for TCR Jbeta segments. A multiplex PCR assay on genomic DNA amplified the CDR3 region of rearranged TCR beta genes. The amplified TCR beta libraries were sequenced on the Illumina HiSeq System as 87-base-pair reads. As for how the authors treated the data: A later analysis counted approximately 74 million unique TCR beta chains across the 666 repertoires, and roughly 9.9 million of these chains were shared by at least two donors. A nearest-neighbor algorithm error-corrected the raw reads and collapsed the reads into unique sequences, merging closely related sequences to remove PCR and sequencing errors. CDR3 sequences were aligned to IMGT reference sequences to assign V, D and J gene segments. Each retained sequence needed at least a six-nucleotide match to both a V gene segment and a J gene segment. A rearrangement was called productive if the CDR3 had no stop codons and remained in frame with V and J, and every other rearrangement was called non-productive. CDR3 was defined by IMGT convention, running from the second conserved V-encoded cysteine to the conserved J-encoded phenylalanine. The earlier analysis of 587 of the donors excluded any sequence lacking an unambiguous match to a single V gene segment. In an earlier analysis of several hundred of the donors, a V segment was called functional when productive rearrangements were above 56.7%, and segregating when the standard deviation between donors exceeded 5%. A statistical classification framework was developed to diagnose cytomegalovirus status using the catalog of TCR beta chain sequences. A later analysis assigned V and J genes by comparing TCR nucleotide sequences with IMGT/GENE-DB human TR gene sequences. The TCRdist pipeline was used in a later analysis to assign CDR3 sequences and most-parsimonious VDJ recombination scenarios. A later analysis defined each TCR beta chain by its CDR3 amino acid sequence plus V-gene family, and excluded reads lacking a unique V-gene family. To address suspected cross-contamination and a sequencing artifact, a later analysis removed roughly 580 highly shared, low-generation-probability nucleotide sequences. For each public chain, a later analysis derived a clonal expansion index from normalized ranks of inferred template counts within each repertoire. In a later analysis, generation probabilities were computed with a VDJ recombination model fitted to out-of-frame rearrangements, and the resulting probabilities were checked against IGoR. A later analysis scored TCR-TCR, TCR-HLA and TCR-CMV co-occurrence with hypergeometric tests, applying a repertoire-size bias correction to TCR pairs. In a later analysis, false discovery rates were estimated by permuting HLA or CMV assignments 20 times. In a later analysis, co-occurring TCRs were grouped using DBSCAN, with TCRdist sequence similarity added in when clustering inside HLA-allele-positive subsets. Repertoires with fewer than 30,000 or more than 120,000 public chains, plus five repertoires with anomalous nucleotide sharing, were excluded from co-occurrence clustering. TCRdb limited this immuneACCESS table to in-frame rearrangements with V and J called. A share of clones is missing; checked studies link under half to unresolved V genes, and the rest is unexplained. V and J calls and clone size are given by that table; D and trimming were obtained from the DNA. In this sample the table shows about 91,000 clones, around 67% of which occur a single time. Together, the top ten hold 2% to 2.5% of the sample.

The cohort was made up of 650 to 700 healthy bone marrow donors. Cohort members were all nominally healthy when sampled, although unrecorded immune exposures were likely present. CMV serostatus was positive for 250 to 300 and negative for about 55% of the roughly 670 cohort members, and was not recorded for this donor. A peripheral blood sample was collected from each donor, and TCR beta sequencing was performed on peripheral blood mononuclear cells. Genomic DNA extraction from the blood cell samples was performed with the Qiagen DNeasy Blood Extraction Kit. Here the chain combines TRBV7-6 and TRBJ2-1; matching of 6 bases hints at TRBD2 as the D gene. The sequence was collected from a human donor in good health. Sequenced: PBMCs. The nucleotides read TGTGCCAGCCGTCGTTCGGGGGCCTACAATGAGCAGTTCTTC. The encoded protein is CASRRSGAYNEQFF.